Shown below are 14 T cell receptor delta chains from a single sample sequenced in a study of γδ T cells in repeated Plasmodium falciparum infection. TCRdb re-identified clones in the multiplex PCR reads via CATT. The sample has around 46,000 delta-chain clones; approximately 1.5% are singletons. Gammadelta T cells were flow-sorted from PBMC into Vgamma9/Vdelta2+ and Vdelta2-negative populations for bulk analysis. Source material: gamma-delta T cells from blood. Every receptor here comes from a pool of human donors (malaria-infected and uninfected, not separated).

To note about this clone: The translation of this DNA and the TCRdb protein of a much larger clone differ at residue 5, probably owing to a read error; the protein shown here is translated from the DNA. The rearrangement uses TRDV1 and TRDJ1; D unclear. Here the J gene was assigned by germline matching of the DNA, as TCRdb has none. V was trimmed by 4 bases and J by 5 bases, leaving 29 bases between them. Germline CDR1 and CDR2: TSWWSYY and QGS. This CDR3 has 19 amino acids. CDR3 residues: CALGGLGFLRTPGMDKLIF. In DNA, the CDR3 is TGTGCTCTTGGGGGACTAGGCTTTCTACGAACCCCTGGTATGGATAAACTCATCTTT.

To note about this clone: TCRdb's protein, taken from a much larger clone, differs from this DNA's translation at residue 16, likely owing to a read error; the protein displayed comes from the DNA. V gene TRDV1 combines with J gene TRDJ1; 8 nucleotides agree with TRDD3. The CDR3 totals 20 residues. Germline V gene lookup returns CDR1 TSWWSYY and CDR2 QGS. The J segment lost 7 bases and the V segment lost 3 bases, leaving 25 bases of the junction unmatched. Written as DNA, the CDR3 is TGTGCTCTTGGGGAGCGAACTAGGTGGGGGATCCCCCGTGAACGCGGTAAACTCATCTTT. This encodes CALGERTRWGIPRERGKLIF.

V and J are TRDV1 and TRDJ1; 12 bases match TRDD3. TCRdb leaves out the J gene; it was filled in here by matching the DNA to germline. CDR1 is TSWWSYY and CDR2 is QGS in the germline V gene. V shed 5 bases and J 4 bases; nucleotides not matched to a gene: 23. The length of the CDR3 is 21 residues. CDR3 sequence reads: CALGPSYPGGYAWSYIDKLIF. Written as DNA, the CDR3 is TGTGCTCTTGGGCCATCTTACCCTGGGGGATACGCTTGGTCCTACATCGATAAACTCATCTTT.

This clone was counted only a few times. TCRdb shows a much larger clone's protein in place of this DNA's translation, and the two differ at residue 3, likely through a read error; the protein shown is translated from the DNA. The rearrangement links TRDV1 to TRDJ1; D assignment may be TRDD2 or TRDD3 (5 bases each). No J gene was available from TCRdb, and it was assigned here by a germline match of the DNA. The CDR3 contains 19 residues. CDR1 is TSWWSYY and CDR2 is QGS in the germline V gene. The CDR3 spells CAFGELRAYPGRKADKLIF. The CDR3 bases are TGTGCTTTTGGGGAACTCAGGGCCTACCCGGGGAGAAAGGCCGATAAACTCATCTTT.

About this clone itself: The protein in TCRdb stems from a much larger clone and differs at residue 17 from this DNA's translation, likely a read error; here the protein is translated from the DNA. The J gene went uncalled, whereas the V gene is TRDV1; no DNA check was done on the table's D call, TRDD3. CDR3 length: 19 amino acids. Germline lookup yields CDR1 TSWWSYY and CDR2 QGS. The CDR3 coding sequence is TGTGCTCTTGGGGAAATCTTCCCCCGATTGGGGCTGGACACCGATAAACCCATCTTT. Translated: CALGEIFPRLGLDTDKPIF.

This clone was recorded a few times. TCRdb records a much larger clone's protein for this DNA, with a difference at residue 3 that likely arises from a read error; the protein given is the translation of the DNA. The CDR3 is CARDTILGDTDVRPLIF. The CDR3 DNA reads as TGTGCCCGTGACACCATACTGGGGGATACGGATGTCAGACCCCTGATCTTT. The V call is TRDV2, the J call TRDJ4, with 13 bases identical to TRDD3. This CDR3 comprises 17 residues. Germline V gives CDR1 GEAIGNYY, CDR2 EKD.

This clone was seen more than once but under ten times. Since a far larger clone is one base different, this is likely a read error. Distinct nucleotide sequences in the sample also encode this CDR3. The chain couples TRDV1 to TRDJ1, with a weak D call TRDD3 (5 bases). The J gene is not listed in TCRdb, so it was assigned here from a DNA match to germline. The V and J ends lost 4 bases and 0 bases respectively, with 24 bases between them. Germline V gene data show CDR1 as TSWWSYY and CDR2 as QGS. The CDR3 has 19 amino acids. The chain's CDR3 is CALGGLSRSGALYTDKLIF. In DNA, the CDR3 is TGTGCTCTTGGGGGACTTTCGAGGTCGGGGGCCCTGTACACCGATAAACTCATCTTT.

The gene calls are TRDV1 and TRDJ1, with 10 bases identical to TRDD3. Assignment of the J gene here rests on matching the DNA to germline, because TCRdb gives none. The V gene's germline CDR1 is TSWWSYY and CDR2 QGS. Losses at the gene ends were 1 base for V and 1 base for J; bases not matched to a gene: 30. This CDR3 region has 25 residues. The CDR3 here is CALGEQMGVNYLLGDHDGGTDKLIF. The CDR3 DNA reads as TGTGCTCTTGGGGAACAAATGGGAGTGAACTACCTACTGGGGGATCACGACGGGGGCACCGATAAACTCATCTTT.

This clone qualifies as medium-sized. This sample also contains other DNA sequences that code for the same CDR3. The genes are TRDV1 and TRDJ1, with D unclear. Germline CDR1 is TSWWSYY and CDR2 is QGS. This CDR3 spans 16 amino acids. V shed 0 bases and J shed 3 bases, with 14 bases lying between them. CDR3 nucleotides: TGTGCTCTTGGGGAACTAAGCACCGGGACGGCCGATAAACTCATCTTT. Protein product: CALGELSTGTADKLIF.

This clone has ten or more counts. CDR3 protein: CALGDPEIMRGIRQLIF. CDR3 nucleotides: TGTGCTCTTGGGGACCCGGAAATCATGCGGGGGATACGGCAACTCATCTTT. This chain uses TRDV1 with TRDJ1; 10 bases are shared with TRDD3. CDR1 is TSWWSYY and CDR2 is QGS in the germline V gene. V lost 3 bases and J lost 9; bases outside the gene matches: 16. The CDR3 runs to 17 residues.

This clone was detected many times. A much bigger clone sits one base away, suggesting this may be a read error. Other DNA sequences in the sample encode the same CDR3. J is TRDJ1 and V is TRDV1; D remains unclear. The germline V and J ends were trimmed by 4 bases and 5 bases, with 14 bases remaining between them. Germline values: CDR1 TSWWSYY, CDR2 QGS. This CDR3 has 14 amino acids. The CDR3 DNA reads TGTGCTCTTGGGGTCCCAAATGTACCGGATAAACTCATCTTT. As protein: CALGVPNVPDKLIF.

Regarding this clone: The protein TCRdb gives is from a much larger clone and does not agree with this DNA's translation at residue 15, likely a read error; the protein shown here comes from the DNA. V is TRDV1 and J is TRDJ1; 11 bases are shared with TRDD3. TCRdb is silent on the J gene; assignment here came from matching the DNA to germline. This CDR3 is built from 22 residues. Looked up from germline, CDR1 is TSWWSYY and CDR2 is QGS. J lost 0 bases, V lost 3 bases, and 21 bases had no gene match. The CDR3 here is CALGDPSFYWGIGSLYTDKLIF. The CDR3 DNA reads TGTGCTCTTGGGGACCCTTCCTTCTACTGGGGGATAGGGTCGTTGTACACCGATAAACTCATCTTT.

This clone turned up a few times. This DNA's translation differs at residue 5 from TCRdb's protein, which comes from a much larger clone; a read error is likely, and the protein shown is translated from the DNA. The chain recombines TRDV1 with TRDJ1; 8 bases map to TRDD3. TCRdb supplies no J gene; here it was assigned by aligning the nucleotide sequence to germline. Germline trimming cut 8 bases from V and 0 bases from J; bases unmatched to any gene: 14. Germline V gene lookup returns CDR1 TSWWSYY and CDR2 QGS. The CDR3 has 17 amino acids. CDR3 coding DNA: TGTGCTCTTAAGGAAGGTAGCTGGGGGAAGTACACCGATAAACTCATCTTT. It specifies CALKEGSWGKYTDKLIF.

This clone has just a few counts. A far bigger clonotype differs at one base, so this is likely a read error. The same CDR3 also results from other DNA sequences found in this sample. This chain joins TRDV1 and TRDJ1, with a weak D call TRDD3 (7 bases). Here the J gene came from matching the DNA to germline, since TCRdb omits it. The CDR3 is 25 amino acids. V lost 3 bases and J lost 1, with 42 bases in between. CDR1 is TSWWSYY and CDR2 is QGS in the germline V gene. CDR3 DNA sequence: TGTGCTCTTGGGGACAGGGGAGTTTGGTCCTTCCCACTGGGGCAAGGGGTTCCACGCACCGATAAACTCATCTTT. It encodes CALGDRGVWSFPLGQGVPRTDKLIF.